Presented here are 9 T cell receptor beta chains from one specimen sequenced in a study of beta chain features in type 1 diabetes. Every bit of the isolated RNA underwent reverse transcription, so sequencing read expressed TCRB transcripts. Method: immunoSEQ multiplex PCR; TCRdb's copy keeps in-frame clones and lacks some. The profile covers some 220,000 clones, with under 13% appearing a single time and over 1% taken by the ten largest. The sample was central memory CD4+ T cells from blood. The receptor source for this set is a man aged 18 to 29 in good health.

As DNA, the CDR3 is TGTGCCAGCAACAGGGATATAGATACGCAGTATTTT. Protein sequence: CASNRDIDTQYF. The chain joins TRBV7-9 to TRBJ2-3, with D possibly TRBD1 on 6 matching bases. Germline V gene sequence: CDR1 SEHNR, CDR2 FQNEAQ (reference sequence). Trimming removed 7 bases from V and 5 bases from J, with 10 bases in between. This CDR3 has 12 residues.

This clone was detected many times. The chain is built from TRBV7-2 and TRBJ2-3; D is possibly TRBD2 (6 bases). There are 14 residues in the CDR3. Germline CDR1 is SGHTA and CDR2 is FQGNSA. With 3 bases removed from V and 1 base from J, the gap between germline ends came to 8 bases. CDR3 protein: CASSFWEGTDTQYF. DNA of the CDR3: TGTGCCAGCAGCTTTTGGGAGGGCACAGATACGCAGTATTTT. Variable domain in full (rest from reference TRBV7-2 and TRBJ2-3): GAGVSQSPSNKVTEKGKDVELRCDPISGHTALYWYRQSLGQGLEFLIYFQGNSAPDKSGLPSDRFSAERTGGSVSTLTIQRTQQEDSAVYLCASSFWEGTDTQYFGPGTRLTVL.

This clone appeared a few times. The chain's CDR3 is CASSARTGAGELFF. The CDR3 nucleotides are TGTGCCAGCAGCGCTCGGACAGGGGCCGGGGAGCTGTTTTTT. The J gene is TRBJ2-2, the V gene TRBV9, with 9 bases lining up with TRBD1. V dropped 3 bases and J dropped 6; count of bases not matched to a gene: 3. Germline loops: CDR1 SGDLS, CDR2 YYNGEE. CDR3 length: 14 residues.

This sequence joins TRBV12-2 and TRBJ2-1; the table gives TRBD2 as D, unverified against the DNA. TRBV12-2 is annotated as a pseudogene. The CDR3 has 18 amino acids. The chain's CDR3 is CASRWGTSGSPKENEQFF. Written as DNA, the CDR3 is TGTGCAAGTCGCTGGGGGACTAGCGGGAGTCCAAAGGAAAATGAGCAGTTCTTC.

This chain uses TRBV7-8 with TRBJ2-1; 14 bases align to TRBD2. Germline V gene lookup returns CDR1 SGHVS and CDR2 FQNEAQ. Trimming removed 5 bases from V and 9 bases from J; junction bases left unmatched: 6. This CDR3 region has 15 residues. The CDR3 spells CASSQTSGRAVEQFF. The CDR3 DNA reads as TGTGCCAGCAGCCAGACTAGCGGGAGGGCGGTTGAGCAGTTCTTC.

This clone was counted at least ten times. The V gene is TRBV5-4, the J gene TRBJ2-3; D is ambiguous. The CDR3 sequence is 12 residues long. CDR1 is SGHNT and CDR2 is YYREEE in the germline V gene (reference sequence). V gave up 4 bases and J gave up 2 bases, with 5 bases separating them. The CDR3 bases are TGTGCCAGCAGCCGTTCCACAGATACGCAGTATTTT. Amino acids: CASSRSTDTQYF.

This clone has ten or more counts. The V call is TRBV7-2, the J call TRBJ2-6; D possibly corresponds to TRBD1 (6 bases). Germline loops: CDR1 SGHTA, CDR2 FQGNSA. CDR3 length: 14 amino acids. V lost 0 bases to trimming and J lost 8 bases, with 8 bases between them. The CDR3 DNA reads as TGTGCCAGCAGCTTAGCCCAGGGGACCAACGTCCTGACTTTC. It yields the protein CASSLAQGTNVLTF.

This clone has a count of ten or more. The chain is built from TRBV29-1 and TRBJ2-3; 8 nucleotides agree with TRBD2. V lost 1 base to trimming and J lost 6 bases; unmatched junction nucleotides: 9. The germline gives CDR1 SQVTM, CDR2 ANQGSEA. This CDR3 is 15 amino acids long. The CDR3 DNA follows: TGCAGCGTTGAAGGCCCCAGCGGGGGACGGGATACGCAGTATTTT. Amino acids: CSVEGPSGGRDTQYF.

This clone was seen ten or more times. This chain joins TRBV4-1 and TRBJ1-2; unclear D gene. CDR3 size: 12 residues. CDR1 and CDR2 (germline): MGHRA, YSYEKL. V was trimmed by 5 bases and J by 0 bases, leaving 4 bases between them. CDR3 sequence reads: CASSASNYGYTF. The CDR3 nucleotides read TGCGCCAGCAGCGCGTCTAACTATGGCTACACCTTC.